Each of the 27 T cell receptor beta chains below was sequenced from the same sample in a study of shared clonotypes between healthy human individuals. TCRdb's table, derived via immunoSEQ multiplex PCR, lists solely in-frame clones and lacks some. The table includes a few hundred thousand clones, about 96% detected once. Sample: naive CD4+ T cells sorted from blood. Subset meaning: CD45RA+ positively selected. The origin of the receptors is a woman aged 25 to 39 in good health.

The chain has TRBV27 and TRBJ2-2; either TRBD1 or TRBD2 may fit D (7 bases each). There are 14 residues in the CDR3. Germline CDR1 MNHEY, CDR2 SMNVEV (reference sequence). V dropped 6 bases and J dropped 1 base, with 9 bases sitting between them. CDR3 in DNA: TGTGCCAGCAGCAGGGGGGGGAACACCGGGGAGCTGTTTTTT. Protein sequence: CASSRGGNTGELFF.

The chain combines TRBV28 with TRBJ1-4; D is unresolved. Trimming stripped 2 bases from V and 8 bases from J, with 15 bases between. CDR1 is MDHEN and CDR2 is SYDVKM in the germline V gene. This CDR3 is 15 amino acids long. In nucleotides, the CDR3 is TGTGCCAGCAGTTTACTACCCTTGGGAGGAGAAAAACTGTTTTTT. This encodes CASSLLPLGGEKLFF. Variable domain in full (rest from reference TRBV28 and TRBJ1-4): DVKVTQSSRYLVKRTGEKVFLECVQDMDHENMFWYRQDPGLGLRLIYFSYDVKMKEKGDIPEGYSVSREKKERFSLILESASTNQTSMYLCASSLLPLGGEKLFFGSGTQLSVL.

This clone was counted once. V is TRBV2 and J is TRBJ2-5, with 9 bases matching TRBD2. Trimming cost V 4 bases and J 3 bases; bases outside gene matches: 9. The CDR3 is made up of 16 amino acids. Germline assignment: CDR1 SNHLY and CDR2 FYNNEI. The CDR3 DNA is TGTGCCAGCAGTGTTGGTAGCGGGAGTGTTGAAGAGACCCAGTACTTC. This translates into CASSVGSGSVEETQYF.

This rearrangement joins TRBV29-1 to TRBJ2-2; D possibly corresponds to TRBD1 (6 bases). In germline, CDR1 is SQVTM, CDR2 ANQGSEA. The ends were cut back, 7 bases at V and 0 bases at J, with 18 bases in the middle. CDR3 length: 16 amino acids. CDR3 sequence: CSATGTPGANTGELFF. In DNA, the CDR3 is TGCAGCGCGACCGGGACACCAGGGGCGAACACCGGGGAGCTGTTTTTT.

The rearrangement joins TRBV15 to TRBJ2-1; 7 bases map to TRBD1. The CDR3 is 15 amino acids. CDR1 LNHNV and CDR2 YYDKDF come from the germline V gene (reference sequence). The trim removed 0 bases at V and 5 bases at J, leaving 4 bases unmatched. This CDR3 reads CATSREQGYHNEQFF. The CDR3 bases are TGTGCCACCAGCAGAGAACAGGGGTACCACAATGAGCAGTTCTTC.

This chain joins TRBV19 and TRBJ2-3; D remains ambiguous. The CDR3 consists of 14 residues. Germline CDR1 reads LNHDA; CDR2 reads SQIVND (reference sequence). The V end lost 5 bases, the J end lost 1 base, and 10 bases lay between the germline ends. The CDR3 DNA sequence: TGTGCCAGTAGTTTCAGGACGCGCACAGATACGCAGTATTTT. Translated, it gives CASSFRTRTDTQYF.

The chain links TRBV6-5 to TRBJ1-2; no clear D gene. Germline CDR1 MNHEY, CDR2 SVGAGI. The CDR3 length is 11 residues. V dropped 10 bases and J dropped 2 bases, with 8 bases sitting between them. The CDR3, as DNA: TGTGCCACCATCAAAAACTATGGCTACACCTTC. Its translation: CATIKNYGYTF.

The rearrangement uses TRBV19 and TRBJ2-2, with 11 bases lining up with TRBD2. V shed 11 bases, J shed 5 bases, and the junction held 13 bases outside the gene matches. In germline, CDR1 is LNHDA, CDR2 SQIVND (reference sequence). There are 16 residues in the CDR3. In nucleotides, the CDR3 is TGTGCCGTCAGGCTCACTAGCGGGAGCAATACCGGGGAGCTGTTTTTT. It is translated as CAVRLTSGSNTGELFF.

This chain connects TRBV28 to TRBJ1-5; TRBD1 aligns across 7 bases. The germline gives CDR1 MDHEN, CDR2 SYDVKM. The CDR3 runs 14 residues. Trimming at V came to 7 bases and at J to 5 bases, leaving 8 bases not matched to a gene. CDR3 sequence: CASTEEGAYQPQHF. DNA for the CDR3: TGTGCCAGCACCGAAGAGGGGGCTTATCAGCCCCAGCATTTT.

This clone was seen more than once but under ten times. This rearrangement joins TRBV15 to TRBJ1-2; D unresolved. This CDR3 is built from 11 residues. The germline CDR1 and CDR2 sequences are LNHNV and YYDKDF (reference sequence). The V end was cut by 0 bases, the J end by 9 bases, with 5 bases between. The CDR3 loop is CATSRDFSYTF. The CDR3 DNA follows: TGTGCCACCAGCAGAGATTTCAGCTACACCTTC. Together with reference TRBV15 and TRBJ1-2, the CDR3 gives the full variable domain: DAMVIQNPRYQVTQFGKPVTLSCSQTLNHNVMYWYQQKSSQAPKLLFHYYDKDFNNEADTPDNFQSRRPNTSFCFLDIRSPGLGDTAMYLCATSRDFSYTFGSGTRLTVV.

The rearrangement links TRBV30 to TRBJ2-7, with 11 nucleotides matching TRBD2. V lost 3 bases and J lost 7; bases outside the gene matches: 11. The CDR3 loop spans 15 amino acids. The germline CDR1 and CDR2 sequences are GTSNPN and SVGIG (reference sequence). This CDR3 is CAWRPLAGAPGEQYF. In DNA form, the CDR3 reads TGTGCCTGGAGGCCACTAGCGGGAGCCCCGGGGGAGCAGTACTTC.

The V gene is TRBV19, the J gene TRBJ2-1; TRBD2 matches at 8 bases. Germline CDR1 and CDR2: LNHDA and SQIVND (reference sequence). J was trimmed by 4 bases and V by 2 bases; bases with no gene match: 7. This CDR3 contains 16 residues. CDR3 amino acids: CASSIMSASGYNEQFF. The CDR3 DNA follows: TGTGCCAGTAGTATAATGAGTGCTAGCGGGTACAATGAGCAGTTCTTC.

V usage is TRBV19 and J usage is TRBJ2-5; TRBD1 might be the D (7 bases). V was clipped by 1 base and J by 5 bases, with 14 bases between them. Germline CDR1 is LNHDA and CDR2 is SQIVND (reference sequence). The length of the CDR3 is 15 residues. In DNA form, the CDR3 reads TGTGCCAGTAGTATAGCTGGAGGGGGCCGGGAGACCCAGTACTTC. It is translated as CASSIAGGGRETQYF.

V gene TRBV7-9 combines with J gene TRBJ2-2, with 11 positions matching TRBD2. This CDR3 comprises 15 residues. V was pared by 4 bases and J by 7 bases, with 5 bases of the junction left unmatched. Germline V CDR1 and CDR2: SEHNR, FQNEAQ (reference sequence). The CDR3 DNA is TGTGCCAGCAGCTCTAGCGGGAGGTTCAGCGGGGAGCTGTTTTTT. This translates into CASSSSGRFSGELFF.

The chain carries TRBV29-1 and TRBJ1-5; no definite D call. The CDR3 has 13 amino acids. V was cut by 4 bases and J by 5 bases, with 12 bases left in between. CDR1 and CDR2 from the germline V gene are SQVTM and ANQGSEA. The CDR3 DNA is TGCAGCGTTGGGGCCGGCAGACATCAGCCCCAGCATTTT. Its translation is CSVGAGRHQPQHF.

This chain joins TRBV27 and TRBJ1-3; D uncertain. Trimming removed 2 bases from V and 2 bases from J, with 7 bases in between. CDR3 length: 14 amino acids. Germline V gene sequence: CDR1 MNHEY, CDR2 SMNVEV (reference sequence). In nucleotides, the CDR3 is TGTGCCAGCAGTTTAGGGATTGCTGGAAACACCATATATTTT. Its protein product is CASSLGIAGNTIYF.

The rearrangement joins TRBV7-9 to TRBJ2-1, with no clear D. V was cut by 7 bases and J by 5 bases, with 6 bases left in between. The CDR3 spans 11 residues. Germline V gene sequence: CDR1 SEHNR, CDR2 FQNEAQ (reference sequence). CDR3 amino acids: CASMLNNEQFF. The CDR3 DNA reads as TGTGCCAGCATGCTCAACAATGAGCAGTTCTTC.

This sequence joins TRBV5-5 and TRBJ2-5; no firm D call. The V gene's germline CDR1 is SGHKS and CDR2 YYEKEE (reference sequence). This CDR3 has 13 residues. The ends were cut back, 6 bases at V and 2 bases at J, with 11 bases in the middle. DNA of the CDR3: TGTGCCAGCAAAACTTGGGGACAAGAGACCCAGTACTTC. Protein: CASKTWGQETQYF.

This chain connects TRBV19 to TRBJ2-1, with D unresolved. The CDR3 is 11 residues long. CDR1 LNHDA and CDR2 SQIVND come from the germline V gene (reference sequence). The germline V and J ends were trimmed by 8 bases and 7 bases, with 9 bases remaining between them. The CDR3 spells CASWGWNEQFF. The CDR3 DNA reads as TGTGCCAGTTGGGGATGGAATGAGCAGTTCTTC.

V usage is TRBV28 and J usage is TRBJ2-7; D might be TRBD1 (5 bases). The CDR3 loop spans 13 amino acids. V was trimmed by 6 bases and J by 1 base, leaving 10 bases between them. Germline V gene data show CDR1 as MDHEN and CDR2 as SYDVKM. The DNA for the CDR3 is TGTGCCAGCAGCCCGAAGGGGTCCTACGAGCAGTACTTC. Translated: CASSPKGSYEQYF.

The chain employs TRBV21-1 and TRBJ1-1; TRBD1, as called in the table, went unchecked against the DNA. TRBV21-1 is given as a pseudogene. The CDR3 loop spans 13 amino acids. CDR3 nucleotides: TGTGCCAGCACCGGGACAGGGGGCACTGAAGCTTTCTTT. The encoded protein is CASTGTGGTEAFF.

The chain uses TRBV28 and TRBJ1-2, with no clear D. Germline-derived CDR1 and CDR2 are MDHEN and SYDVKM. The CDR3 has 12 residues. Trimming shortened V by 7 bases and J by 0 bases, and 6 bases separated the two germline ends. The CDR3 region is CASIGTNYGYTF. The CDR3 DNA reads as TGTGCCAGCATAGGGACTAACTATGGCTACACCTTC.

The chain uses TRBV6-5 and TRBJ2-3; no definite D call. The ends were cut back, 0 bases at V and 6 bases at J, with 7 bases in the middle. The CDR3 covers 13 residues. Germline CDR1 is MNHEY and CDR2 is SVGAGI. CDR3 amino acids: CASSYSLRDTQYF. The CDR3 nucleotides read TGTGCCAGCAGTTACTCATTGCGCGATACGCAGTATTTT.

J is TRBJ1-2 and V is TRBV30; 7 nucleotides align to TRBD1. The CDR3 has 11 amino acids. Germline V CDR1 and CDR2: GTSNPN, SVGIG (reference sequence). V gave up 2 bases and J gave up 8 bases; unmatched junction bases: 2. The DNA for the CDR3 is TGTGCCTGGAGTAACAGGGGAGGCTACACCTTC. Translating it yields CAWSNRGGYTF.

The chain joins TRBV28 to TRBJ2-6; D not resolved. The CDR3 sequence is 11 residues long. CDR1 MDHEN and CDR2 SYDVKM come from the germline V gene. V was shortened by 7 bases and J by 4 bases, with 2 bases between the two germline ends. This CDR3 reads CASTGANVLTF. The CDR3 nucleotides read TGTGCCAGCACCGGGGCCAACGTCCTGACTTTC.

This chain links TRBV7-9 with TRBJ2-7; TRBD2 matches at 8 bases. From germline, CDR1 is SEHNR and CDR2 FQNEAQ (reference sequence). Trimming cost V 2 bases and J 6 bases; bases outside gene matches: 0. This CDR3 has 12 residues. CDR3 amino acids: CASSLLAGEQYF. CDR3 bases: TGTGCCAGCAGCTTACTAGCGGGCGAGCAGTACTTC.

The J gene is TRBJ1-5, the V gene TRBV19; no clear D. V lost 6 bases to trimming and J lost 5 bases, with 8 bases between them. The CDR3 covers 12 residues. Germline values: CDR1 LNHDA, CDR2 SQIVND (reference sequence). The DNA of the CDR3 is TGTGCCAGTAGCGACGGATATCAGCCCCAGCATTTT. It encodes CASSDGYQPQHF.